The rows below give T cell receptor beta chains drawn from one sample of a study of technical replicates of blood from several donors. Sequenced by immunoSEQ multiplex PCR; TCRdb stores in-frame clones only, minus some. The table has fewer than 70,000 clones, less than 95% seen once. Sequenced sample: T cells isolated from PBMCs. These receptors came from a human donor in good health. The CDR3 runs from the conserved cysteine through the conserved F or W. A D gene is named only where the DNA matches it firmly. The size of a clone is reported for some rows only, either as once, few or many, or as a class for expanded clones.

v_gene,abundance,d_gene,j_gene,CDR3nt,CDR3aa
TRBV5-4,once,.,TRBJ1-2,TGTGCCAGCAGTCGAAACAGGGATGGCTACACCTTC,CASSRNRDGYTF
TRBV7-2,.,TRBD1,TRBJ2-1,TGTGCCAGCAGCTTAGTGGGACAGGGCCATGAGCAGTTCTTC,CASSLVGQGHEQFF
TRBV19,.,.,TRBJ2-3,TGTGCCAGTAGCCTCTTAAGCACAGATACGCAGTATTTT,CASSLLSTDTQYF
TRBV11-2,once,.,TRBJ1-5,TGTGCCAGCAGCTTAGATGACACGGGATACAATCAGCCCCAGCATTTT,CASSLDDTGYNQPQHF
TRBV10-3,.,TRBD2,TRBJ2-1,TGTGCCTCCTCCGGACTAGCGGGGGATAGTGAGCAGTTCTTC,CASSGLAGDSEQFF
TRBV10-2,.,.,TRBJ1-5,TGCGCCAGCAGGGGCGTTAGCAATCAGCCCCAGCATTTT,CASRGVSNQPQHF
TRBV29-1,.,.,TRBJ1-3,TGCAGCGTTCTCAGTGTTCAGAGGAACACCATATATTTT,CSVLSVQRNTIYF
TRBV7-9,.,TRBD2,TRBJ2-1,TGTGCCAGCAGCTTATTGCGGGGGGTAGGTGAGGATGAGCAGTTCTTC,CASSLLRGVGEDEQFF
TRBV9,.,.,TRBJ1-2,TGTGCCAGCAGCGCGGGACACCAGACCTTC,CASSAGHQTF
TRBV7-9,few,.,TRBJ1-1,TGTGCCAGCAGCTTTTACAGGGAACCCGGGGTCCCTGAAGCTTTCTTT,CASSFYREPGVPEAFF
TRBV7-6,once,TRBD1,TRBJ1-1,TGTGCCAGCAGCTTGGGACAGGGGGACACTGAAGCTTTCTTT,CASSLGQGDTEAFF
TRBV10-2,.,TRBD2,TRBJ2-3,TGCGCCAGCAGTCACCGGGAGGAAGCAGATACGCAGTATTTT,CASSHREEADTQYF
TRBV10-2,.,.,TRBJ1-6,TGCGCCAGCAGTGAGTTGGAGAATTCACCCCTCCACTTT,CASSELENSPLHF
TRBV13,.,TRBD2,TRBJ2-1,TGTGCCAGCAGCCCCCCTAGCGGGGGGTCCTACAATGAGCAGTTCTTC,CASSPPSGGSYNEQFF
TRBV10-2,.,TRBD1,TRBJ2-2,TGCGCCAGCACGCAGCCCGGGACAGGAACCGGGGAGCTGTTTTTT,CASTQPGTGTGELFF
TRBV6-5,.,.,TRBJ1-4,TGTGCCAGCAGAACTATCAGGGTTGGTAATGAAAAACTGTTTTTT,CASRTIRVGNEKLFF
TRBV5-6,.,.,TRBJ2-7,TGTGCCAGCAGCCCAGGGCAGCAGAACGAGCAGTACTTC,CASSPGQQNEQYF
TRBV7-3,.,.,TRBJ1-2,TGTGCCAGCAGCTTCGGGGATGGTTTTGGCTACACCTTC,CASSFGDGFGYTF
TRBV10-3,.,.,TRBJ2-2,TGTGCCATCAGTGTTACTAGGTCCGCTACCGGGGAGCTGTTTTTT,CAISVTRSATGELFF
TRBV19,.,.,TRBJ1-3,TGTGCCAGTAGTATCCGCCTCTCCCGGGGTGGAAACACCATATATTTT,CASSIRLSRGGNTIYF
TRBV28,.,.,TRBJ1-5,TGTGCCAGCGATGCTTCCCACTATAGCAATCAGCCCCAGCATTTT,CASDASHYSNQPQHF